The sequence of this TCR beta chain was determined in a study of blood T cells in healthy people across ages. A J-beta primer mix and a sample-barcoded 5' primer were used in a second PCR of roughly 6 to 12 cycles. The template-switch adaptor was a 5' adaptor with 12 random nucleotides. It tagged each cDNA molecule. TCRdb fed the 5' RACE reads into MiXCR, producing one record per CDR3 protein. The data show hundreds of thousands of distinct CDR3 sequences, with around 20% seen just once and approximately 3.6% held by the top ten. Study results and limitations: Roughly linear age-related decline in beta diversity appeared, significant by age approximately 40. A conclusive naive versus antigen-experienced comparison was prevented by the unsorted PBMCs.

This clonotype was picked up a small number of times. What it recognizes is unknown. This CDR3 has 13 residues. The germline V gene encodes CDR1 ENHRY and CDR2 SYGVKD. V dropped 9 bases and J dropped 1; count of bases not matched to a gene: 4. What was sequenced was blood. The receptor was derived from a man between 65 and 85 years old in good health. The rearrangement uses TRBV10-3 and TRBJ2-7; 9 nucleotides match TRBD2. The CDR3 bases are TGTGCCATTAGCGGGAGTGGATCCTACGAGCAGTACTTC. It translates to CAISGSGSYEQYF.